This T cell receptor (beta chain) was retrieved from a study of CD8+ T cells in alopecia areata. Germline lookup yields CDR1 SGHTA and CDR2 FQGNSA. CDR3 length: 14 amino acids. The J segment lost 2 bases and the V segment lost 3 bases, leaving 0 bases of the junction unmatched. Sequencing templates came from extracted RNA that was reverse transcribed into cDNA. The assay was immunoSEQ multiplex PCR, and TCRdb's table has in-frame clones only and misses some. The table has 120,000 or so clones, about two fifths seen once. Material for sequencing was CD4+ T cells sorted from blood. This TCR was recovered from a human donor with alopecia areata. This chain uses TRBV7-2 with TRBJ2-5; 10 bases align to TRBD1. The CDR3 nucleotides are TGTGCCAGCAGCTTGGACAGGGGGCAAGAGACCCAGTACTTC. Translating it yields CASSLDRGQETQYF.